Listed below are T cell receptor beta chains from one sample, sequenced in a study of cytomegalovirus exposure and HLA in healthy donors. Method: immunoSEQ multiplex PCR; TCRdb's copy keeps in-frame clones and lacks some. The table lists about 120,000 clones, about 68% of them singletons, with more than 8% in the top ten. Sequencing input: PBMCs. The receptor source for this set is a woman aged 35 to 49 in good health and CMV-seropositive. Each CDR3 is given with its conserved first and last residue. D genes are given only for firm matches. The listing skips clone size in some rows; elsewhere it reads once, few, many or a size class.

size: -
V: TRBV15
J: TRBJ1-2
D: TRBD1
DNA: TGTGCCACCAGCAGAGGGGCAGGGGGTTTGACCTATGGCTACACCTTC
CDR3: CATSRGAGGLTYGYTF

size: few
V: TRBV4-3
J: TRBJ2-7
D: TRBD2
DNA: TGCGCCAGCAGCCTTAGACTAGCGCAGGGCTACGAGCAGTACTTC
CDR3: CASSLRLAQGYEQYF

size: -
V: TRBV4-2
J: TRBJ2-3
D: TRBD2
DNA: TGTGCCAGCAGCCAAGATTCCGGGAGGGCCCGGTATCCACCAGATACGCAGTATTTT
CDR3: CASSQDSGRARYPPDTQYF

size: -
V: TRBV7-3
J: TRBJ1-1
D: -
DNA: TGTGCCAGCAGCTTAACCGGGGGTACTGAAGCTTTCTTT
CDR3: CASSLTGGTEAFF

size: -
V: TRBV29-1
J: TRBJ2-3
D: TRBD2
DNA: TGCAGCGTTGAAAGGGCCCGGGAGGCCCACACAGATACGCAGTATTTT
CDR3: CSVERAREAHTDTQYF

size: -
V: TRBV6-5
J: TRBJ2-1
D: TRBD2
DNA: TGTGCCAGCAGAATTAGCGGGAGTCACCACAATGAGCAGTTCTTC
CDR3: CASRISGSHHNEQFF

size: -
V: TRBV28
J: TRBJ1-4
D: TRBD1
DNA: TGTGCCAGCAGTACCAAAACAGGGGCGCTTAATGAAAAACTGTTTTTT
CDR3: CASSTKTGALNEKLFF

size: -
V: TRBV7-6
J: TRBJ2-5
D: -
DNA: TGTGCCAGCAGCGAGCGAGAGACCCAGTACTTC
CDR3: CASSERETQYF

size: few
V: TRBV29-1
J: TRBJ2-1
D: TRBD2
DNA: TGCAGCGTCGCTCTAACTAGCGGGAGTGAGTCGGATGAGCAGTTCTTC
CDR3: CSVALTSGSESDEQFF

size: -
V: TRBV30
J: TRBJ2-2
D: -
DNA: TGTGCCTGCCCAGGTTTATTTGGCACCGGGGAGCTGTTTTTT
CDR3: CACPGLFGTGELFF

size: -
V: TRBV4-3
J: TRBJ2-3
D: TRBD1
DNA: TGCGCCAGCAGCCAAGGGACAGGGAGGCCCTGGGATACGCAGTATTTT
CDR3: CASSQGTGRPWDTQYF

size: -
V: TRBV5-4
J: TRBJ2-5
D: -
DNA: TGTGCCAGCAGCCAGGGAAGTCCCCAGTTAAAAGAGACCCAGTACTTC
CDR3: CASSQGSPQLKETQYF

size: -
V: TRBV4-2
J: TRBJ2-7
D: -
DNA: TGTGCCAGCAGCCAAGAAAATCTTCAGAACGAGCAGTACTTC
CDR3: CASSQENLQNEQYF

size: -
V: TRBV27
J: TRBJ1-1
D: TRBD1
DNA: TGTGCCAGCAGTTCAACCGGGACAGGCCATACCCAGTGGGCTTTCTTT
CDR3: CASSSTGTGHTQWAFF

size: -
V: TRBV9
J: TRBJ2-7
D: TRBD1
DNA: TGTGCCAGCAGCGTAACAGGGGATGGGTACGAGCAGTACTTC
CDR3: CASSVTGDGYEQYF

size: -
V: TRBV5-3
J: TRBJ2-7
D: TRBD1
DNA: TGTGCCAGAAGCCCTTGGACAGGCTACGAGCAGTACTTC
CDR3: CARSPWTGYEQYF

size: -
V: TRBV4-3
J: TRBJ1-1
D: -
DNA: TGCGCCAGCAGCCAAGATTTCTCAGGGTTTACTGAAGCTTTCTTT
CDR3: CASSQDFSGFTEAFF

size: -
V: TRBV19
J: TRBJ2-7
D: TRBD1
DNA: TGTGCCAGTAGGGAACCGGGACAGCCCTCCTACGAGCAGTACTTC
CDR3: CASREPGQPSYEQYF

size: -
V: TRBV11-2
J: TRBJ1-1
D: -
DNA: TGTGCCAGCAGCTTAATGAGGGTATCACCTGAAGCTTTCTTT
CDR3: CASSLMRVSPEAFF

size: few
V: TRBV11-3
J: TRBJ2-5
D: -
DNA: TGTGCCAGCAGCTTAGGGGGAGTCTCGAGGGAGCAGTACTTC
CDR3: CASSLGGVSREQYF

size: few
V: TRBV28
J: TRBJ1-5
D: TRBD1
DNA: TGTGCCAGCAGAAGGGACAGTTATAGCAATCAGCCCCAGCATTTT
CDR3: CASRRDSYSNQPQHF

size: few
V: TRBV30
J: TRBJ2-7
D: -
DNA: TGTGCCTGGAGTAAGACAATCCGGTCCTACGAGCAGTACTTC
CDR3: CAWSKTIRSYEQYF

size: few
V: TRBV28
J: TRBJ1-1
D: -
DNA: TGTGCCAGCAGTTTATGGGGGGCCGGCGGGAGGAACACTGAAGCTTTCTTT
CDR3: CASSLWGAGGRNTEAFF

size: -
V: TRBV5-8
J: TRBJ1-1
D: -
DNA: TGTGCCAGCAGCTTGATACAGGGCACTGAAGCTTTCTTT
CDR3: CASSLIQGTEAFF

size: -
V: TRBV15
J: TRBJ2-7
D: -
DNA: TGTGCCACCAGCCACGGGAGAAGGACAGGCATTTACGAGCAGTACTTC
CDR3: CATSHGRRTGIYEQYF

size: -
V: TRBV19
J: TRBJ2-2
D: TRBD2
DNA: TGTGCCAGTAGTCTTCGGGGGAGGGCCTTGTATTCGAACACCGGGGAGCTGTTTTTT
CDR3: CASSLRGRALYSNTGELFF

size: -
V: TRBV9
J: TRBJ2-7
D: TRBD1
DNA: TGTGCCAGCAGCGTATTCGGGACAGGGTCCCCCTACGAGCAGTACTTC
CDR3: CASSVFGTGSPYEQYF

size: -
V: TRBV6-1
J: TRBJ2-7
D: -
DNA: TGTGCCAGCAGGCTTGAGATTTCCTCCTACGAGCAGTACTTC
CDR3: CASRLEISSYEQYF

size: -
V: TRBV27
J: TRBJ2-3
D: TRBD2
DNA: TGTGCCAGCAGACCCGGGACTAGCGGGAGGGCCGGGTTATGTGATACGCAGTATTTT
CDR3: CASRPGTSGRAGLCDTQYF

size: -
V: TRBV21-1
J: TRBJ2-7
D: -
DNA: TGTGCCAGCAGCAAAGGCCTTTCCGGACACCATTCTTTCTACGAGCAGTACTTC
CDR3: CASSKGLSGHHSFYEQYF